These T cell receptor beta chains were read from a single sample in a study of T cells in Graves' hyperthyroidism and ophthalmopathy. Via MiXCR, TCRdb re-called the multiplex PCR reads, giving one row per CDR3 protein. Of 700,000 or so distinct CDR3 sequences in the sample, about a sixth were seen once. The sample consisted of blood. These TCRs come from a man aged 18 to 29 with Graves' hyperthyroidism. The CDR3 runs from the conserved cysteine through the conserved F or W. The order of the fields is CDR3 protein, CDR3 DNA, clone size, V gene, J gene, D gene. The D gene is left open where the match is weak. The size entry is marked missing in some rows and otherwise reads once, few, many or a size class.

CASSFEVPGPQHF,TGTGCCAGCAGTTTCGAGGTACCTGGGCCCCAGCATTTT,NA,TRBV12-3/TRBV12-4,TRBJ1-5,NA
CASRAFWDDEKLFF,TGTGCCAGCAGGGCTTTTTGGGACGACGAAAAACTGTTTTTT,NA,TRBV6-1,TRBJ1-4,NA
CSVLPSYNEQLF,TGCAGCGTTCTCCCTTCCTACAATGAGCAGCTCTTC,NA,TRBV29-1,TRBJ2-1,NA
CASSWERGGGAGNEQFF,TGTGCCAGCAGCTGGGAGAGGGGGGGAGGAGCTGGGAATGAGCAGTTCTTC,few,TRBV27,TRBJ2-1,NA
CASTPGTPAYEQYF,TGTGCCAGCACCCCCGGGACGCCTGCCTACGAGCAGTACTTC,many,TRBV28,TRBJ2-7,NA
CASSPGTFREYSIDEQYF,TGTGCCAGTAGTCCGGGTACCTTTCGGGAATACTCGATCGACGAGCAGTACTTC,NA,TRBV19,TRBJ2-7,NA
CSARDLVLLKAEAFF,TGCAGTGCTAGAGACCTGGTACTCTTAAAGGCTGAAGCTTTCTTT,many,TRBV20-1,TRBJ1-1,NA
CATQGTSTYEQYF,TGTGCCACTCAAGGAACCTCAACCTACGAGCAGTACTTC,few,TRBV10-3,TRBJ2-7,NA
CASSVSRESYEQYF,TGTGCCAGCAGCGTGTCGCGGGAGTCCTACGAGCAGTACTTC,NA,TRBV9,TRBJ2-7,TRBD2
CASSLSAGAFHEQYF,TGTGCCAGCAGCTTGTCAGCGGGAGCCTTCCACGAGCAGTACTTC,NA,TRBV5-4,TRBJ2-7,TRBD2
CASSFLGSSYEQYF,TGTGCCAGCAGCTTCCTCGGGAGCTCCTACGAGCAGTACTTC,many,TRBV13,TRBJ2-7,NA
CASSPETGGVETQYF,TGTGCCAGCAGCCCTGAGACGGGAGGGGTAGAGACCCAGTACTTC,NA,TRBV7-9,TRBJ2-5,TRBD2
CASSSLTLPGTDTQYF,TGTGCCAGCAGCTCTTTGACCCTACCGGGCACAGATACGCAGTATTTT,NA,TRBV7-9,TRBJ2-3,NA
CASIPPGLAGVWYEQYF,TGTGCCAGCATCCCCCCGGGGCTAGCGGGCGTGTGGTACGAGCAGTACTTC,few,TRBV27,TRBJ2-7,TRBD2
CAGSPEGPDTQYF,TGCGCCGGCAGCCCGGAGGGCCCAGATACGCAGTATTTT,few,TRBV5-1,TRBJ2-3,NA
CASSPRSNYYNEQFF,TGTGCCAGCTCACCTAGGAGCAACTACTACAATGAGCAGTTCTTC,many,TRBV18,TRBJ2-1,NA
CASSPGGHPNYGYTF,TGTGCCAGCTCACCAGGGGGACACCCTAACTATGGCTACACCTTC,many,TRBV18,TRBJ1-2,NA
CASSVAGGLSYNEQFF,TGTGCCAGCAGCGTAGCGGGGGGGCTCTCCTACAATGAGCAGTTCTTC,many,TRBV9,TRBJ2-1,TRBD2
CASSLTRLAGFRQETQYF,TGTGCCAGCAGTTTAACTCGTCTAGCGGGTTTTCGTCAAGAGACCCAGTACTTC,many,TRBV27,TRBJ2-5,TRBD2
CASSFQGPTDNEQFF,TGCGCCAGCAGCTTCCAGGGGCCTACTGACAATGAGCAGTTCTTC,NA,TRBV5-1,TRBJ2-1,NA
CSARDAHRGDTGELFF,TGCAGTGCTAGAGACGCCCACAGGGGAGACACCGGGGAGCTGTTTTTT,few,TRBV20-1,TRBJ2-2,TRBD1
CASSGSSLMNTEAFF,TGTGCCAGCAGCGGATCGAGCCTCATGAACACTGAAGCTTTCTTT,NA,TRBV7-9,TRBJ1-1,NA
CAIRGSRGAGTRYF,TGTGCCATCAGGGGCTCGCGGGGGGCGGGGACCCGGTACTTC,few,TRBV2,TRBJ2-5,TRBD2
CSARPLGAGNTDTQYF,TGCAGTGCTAGACCTTTGGGCGCGGGAAACACAGATACGCAGTATTTT,NA,TRBV20-1,TRBJ2-3,NA
CASSLVPGVEGTEAFF,TGCGCCAGCAGCTTGGTACCGGGGGTAGAAGGAACTGAAGCTTTCTTT,NA,TRBV5-1,TRBJ1-1,NA
CASNPLTSGEPYNEQFF,TGTGCCAGCAACCCATTGACTAGCGGGGAGCCCTACAATGAGCAGTTCTTC,many,TRBV6-1,TRBJ2-1,TRBD2
CSVEVGNNRGLTYGYTF,TGCAGCGTTGAAGTGGGTAACAACAGGGGGCTTACCTATGGCTACACCTTC,NA,TRBV29-1,TRBJ1-2,TRBD1
CASSLGATNQPQHF,TGTGCCAGCAGTTTAGGGGCCACCAATCAGCCCCAGCATTTT,many,TRBV12-3/TRBV12-4,TRBJ1-5,NA
CASSYFQGAQPQHF,TGTGCCAGCAGTTATTTTCAGGGAGCTCAGCCCCAGCATTTT,many,TRBV6-2/TRBV6-3,TRBJ1-5,NA
CSARRAAVRERFNNSPLHF,TGCAGTGCTAGAAGGGCGGCAGTGCGAGAGCGTTTCAATAATTCACCCCTCCACTTT,NA,TRBV20-1,TRBJ1-6,NA
CASSIGGRGFGEQYF,TGTGCCAGTAGTATAGGAGGACGCGGATTTGGCGAGCAGTACTTC,NA,TRBV19,TRBJ2-7,NA
CASWYNTEAFF,TGTGCCAGCTGGTACAACACTGAAGCTTTCTTT,few,TRBV2,TRBJ1-1,NA
CSARDEEDRGVYEQYF,TGCAGTGCTAGAGATGAGGAAGACAGGGGAGTCTACGAGCAGTACTTC,NA,TRBV20-1,TRBJ2-7,TRBD1
CASSWDSSYSEQFF,TGTGCCAGCAGTTGGGACTCCTCCTACAGTGAGCAGTTCTTC,few,TRBV27,TRBJ2-1,NA
CASSVGRLAASYEQYF,TGTGCCAGCTCTGTAGGGAGACTAGCGGCTTCCTACGAGCAGTACTTC,few,TRBV18,TRBJ2-7,TRBD2
CASSDPGGANVLTF,TGTGCCAGCTCCGATCCGGGGGGGGCCAACGTCCTGACTTTC,NA,TRBV6-2/TRBV6-3,TRBJ2-6,NA
CSARARTSGAGVSEQYF,TGCAGTGCTAGGGCGAGGACTAGCGGGGCAGGGGTTTCCGAGCAGTACTTC,few,TRBV20-1,TRBJ2-7,TRBD2